This T cell receptor (beta chain) originates from a study of blood T cells in healthy people across ages. General study results and limits: In long-lived donors, naive CD4+ cell counts and diversity exceeded those of aged donors. Per million T cells, TCR beta diversity dropped about linearly as age rose.

Primers used in a second PCR of roughly 6 to 12 cycles were a sample-barcoded 5' primer and a J-beta primer mix. Every individual sample yielded 2.5 million or more paired-end reads (each containing CDR3). TCRdb reprocessed the 5' RACE reads with MiXCR, giving one entry per CDR3 protein. The sample shows over a million distinct CDR3 sequences, roughly 64% of them seen only once. This clonotype was seen repeatedly, ten times or more. As yet, its antigen is unknown. The V gene lost 6 bases and the J gene lost 6 bases, with 9 bases spanning the gap. This CDR3 spans 12 amino acids. The rearrangement joins TRBV12-3 or TRBV12-4 to TRBJ2-4; D uncertain. This TCR derives from a man aged 18 to 35 in good health. Material for sequencing was blood. CDR3 in amino acids: CASSPSGNIQYF. In nucleotides, the CDR3 is TGTGCCAGCAGCCCGTCGGGAAACATTCAGTACTTC.